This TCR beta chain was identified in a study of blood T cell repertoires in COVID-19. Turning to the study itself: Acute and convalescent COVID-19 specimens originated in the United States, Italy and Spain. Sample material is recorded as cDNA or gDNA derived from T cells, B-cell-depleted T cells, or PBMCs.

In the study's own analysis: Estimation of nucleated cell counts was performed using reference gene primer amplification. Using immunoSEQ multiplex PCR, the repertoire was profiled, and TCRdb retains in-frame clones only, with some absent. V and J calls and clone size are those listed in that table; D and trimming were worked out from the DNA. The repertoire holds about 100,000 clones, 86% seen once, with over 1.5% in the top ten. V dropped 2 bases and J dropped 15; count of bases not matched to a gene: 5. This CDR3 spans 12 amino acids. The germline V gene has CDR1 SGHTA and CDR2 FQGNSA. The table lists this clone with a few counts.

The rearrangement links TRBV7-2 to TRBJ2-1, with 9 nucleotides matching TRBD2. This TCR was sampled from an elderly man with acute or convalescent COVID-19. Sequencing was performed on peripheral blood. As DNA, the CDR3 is TGTGCCAGCAGCTTACTAGCGGGACGGTTGTTCTTC. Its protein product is CASSLLAGRLFF.